The T cell receptor beta chain under discussion was sequenced for a study of blood T cell repertoires in COVID-19 (dated by TCRdb to 2018 to 2021). Broadly, across the study: The collaborator samples originated in the United States, Italy and Spain and spanned the acute and convalescent phases of COVID-19. The material from the prospective study consisted of cDNA or gDNA derived from T cells, B-cell-depleted T cells, or PBMCs. The dataset comprised deeply sampled blood TCRbeta repertoires from subjects exposed to, actively infected with, or recovered from COVID-19. A freely available public database, intended as a resource for researchers studying the immune response to SARS-CoV-2, is where the repertoires were released. Samples came from the ongoing ImmuneRACE study (first 160 participants) plus 1,254 subjects from 6 global collaborators. Nearly every sample came with metadata listing a de-identified subject ID, COVID-19 status, age in years and sex. Where HLA class I and class II types were available, the types were taken from metadata supplied by the sample provider, not from assay-based typing. Overall study outcomes, separate from this receptor: The quantity of clinical and demographic metadata differed by source and by participant and was supplied without curation.

The junction shows trimming of 5 bases on V and 8 bases on J, and the gene matches do not reach 5 bases of it. The CDR3 numbers 13 residues from cysteine through phenylalanine. Only the CDR3 region is kept as DNA, spanning 39 bases read in frame from base 1. Looking up the germline V gene (reference sequence) yields CDR1 SEHNR and CDR2 FQNEAQ. TCRbeta CDR3 regions were amplified from genomic DNA using the immunoSEQ Assay, a bias-controlled multiplex PCR. In the source study's methods: The number of nucleated cells in each sample was estimated from the amplification of reference gene primers within the assay. To quantify the absolute abundance of each unique TCRbeta CDR3 rearrangement, sequence reads were collapsed and filtered. For each sample, productive Simpson clonality was calculated as the square root of Simpson's diversity index across productive rearrangements. Sourced from immuneACCESS, this table was stored by TCRdb with only in-frame sequences that have V and J called. A share of the clones is absent; for the studies checked, an unresolved V gene accounts for under half, and the remainder has no known explanation. The V and J calls and the clone size are those of that table, but D and trimming were determined from the DNA. The sample profile shows approximately 400,000 clones; around 87% of them were found once. The ten biggest clones cover 1.3% of the sample.

Worth noting for this clone: The clone's antigen remains unknown. Base qualities were left out, and no much larger clone turns up one base away.

In the prospective study, participants were roughly 18 to 100 years old, resided in about two dozen geographic areas of the United States, and were enrolled through a virtual design. In the prospective study, participants were assigned to cohorts based on the clinical history participants reported in a screening survey and a study questionnaire. Recovered participants in ImmuneRACE Cohort 3 were defined as having two consecutive negative NP/OP PCR tests, clearance from a healthcare professional, or resolution of symptoms. Each participant in the prospective study had whole blood, serum and a nasopharyngeal or oropharyngeal swab collected by mobile phlebotomists. Additional blood draws and questionnaires over an approximately two-month period could optionally be provided by prospective study participants. Blood samples from the prospective study were shipped frozen or at room temperature prior to DNA extraction.

The receptor comes from a man aged 25 to 40 who had recovered from COVID-19. The chain couples TRBV7-9 to TRBJ2-1; TRBD2 fits 8 bases in the junction. Specimen: PBMCs or T cells enriched from blood (not recorded which). For the CDR3, the sequence is CASSPDGGDEQFF. The bases read TGTGCCAGCAGCCCAGACGGGGGGGATGAGCAGTTCTTC.